These 23 T cell receptor beta chains were sequenced from one sample in a study of T cells in Graves' hyperthyroidism and ophthalmopathy. Amplification of TCR beta CDR3 regions was performed using RNA transcripts as template. HTBI primers drove first-round RT-PCR of the TCR CDR3. Via MiXCR, TCRdb re-called the multiplex PCR reads, giving one row per CDR3 protein. The sample has 350,000 or so distinct CDR3 sequences; 15% to 20% are singletons. The sequenced sample was blood. The receptors originated from a woman in her forties with Graves' ophthalmopathy.

This clonotype was observed a few times. A read error may explain this, as a much larger clone is one base away. The CDR3 region has the DNA TGCGCCAGCAGCTCGGCAGACAGGGGGGCCGGGGAGCTGTTTTTT. As protein: CASSSADRGAGELFF. The chain carries TRBV5-1 and TRBJ2-2; 9 positions agree with TRBD1. With 3 bases clipped from V and 6 bases from J, the junction kept 6 bases outside the gene matches. This CDR3 comprises 15 residues. Germline V gene sequence: CDR1 SGHRS, CDR2 YFSETQ. The variable domain in full, with the rest retrieved from reference TRBV5-1 and TRBJ2-2, is KAGVTQTPRYLIKTRGQQVTLSCSPISGHRSVSWYQQTPGQGLQFLFEYFSETQRNKGNFPGRFSGRQFSNSRSEMNVSTLELGDSALYLCASSSADRGAGELFFGEGSRLTVL.

Ten or more counts support this clonotype. The chain joins TRBV20-1 to TRBJ2-4; weak D call: TRBD2 (6 bases). Trimming cost V 5 bases and J 2 bases, with 28 bases left between them. Looked up from germline, CDR1 is DFQATT and CDR2 is SNEGSKA (reference sequence). CDR3 length: 19 amino acids. CDR3 region: CSAGNGGPGDLATKNIQYF. Here the CDR3 DNA reads TGCAGTGCTGGGAACGGGGGTCCCGGAGACCTAGCCACCAAAAACATTCAGTACTTC.

The chain's CDR3 is CASSLSLGILNTEAFF. CDR3 coding DNA: TGTGCCAGCAGCCTTTCTCTGGGGATTTTGAACACTGAAGCTTTCTTT. The chain is built from TRBV4-2 and TRBJ1-1; D unclear. The CDR3 is made up of 16 amino acids. Germline CDR1 reads LGHNA; CDR2 reads YNFKEQ. V was clipped by 4 bases and J by 0 bases, with 15 bases between them.

This clonotype was observed at least ten times. The chain employs TRBV18 and TRBJ2-7, with D possibly matching TRBD2 (6 bases). CDR1 is KGHSH and CDR2 is LQKENI in the germline V gene. The CDR3 runs 16 residues. V lost 1 base to trimming and J lost 4 bases, with 17 bases between them. The DNA for the CDR3 is TGTGCCAGCTCACCACTGGCCTCCGGGACTTCTTACGAGCAGTACTTC. Residues: CASSPLASGTSYEQYF.

This clonotype was observed many times. The chain recombines TRBV7-9 with TRBJ2-2; 10 bases are a match to TRBD2. Trimming cost V 0 bases and J 3 bases; bases outside gene matches: 7. Germline CDR1 SEHNR, CDR2 FQNEAQ (reference sequence). The CDR3 is 18 amino acids. CDR3 bases: TGTGCCAGCAGCTTAGCGGAGTCTAGCGGGAGCCACACCGGGGAGCTGTTTTTT. Translated, it gives CASSLAESSGSHTGELFF.

This clonotype was seen many times. V gene TRBV20-1 combines with J gene TRBJ1-2; TRBD1 might be the D (5 bases). The V end was cut by 3 bases, the J end by 7 bases, with 27 bases between. This CDR3 is 17 amino acids long. Germline assignment: CDR1 DFQATT and CDR2 SNEGSKA (reference sequence). CDR3: CSASSPRWGEVSGGYTF. In DNA form, the CDR3 reads TGCAGTGCTAGTTCTCCTCGTTGGGGGGAGGTTTCAGGTGGCTACACCTTC.

This clonotype was counted a few times. The chain joins TRBV30 to TRBJ1-1; D gene uncertain. The CDR3 is 12 amino acids. CDR1 GTSNPN and CDR2 SVGIG come from the germline V gene (reference sequence). V dropped 1 base and J dropped 8 bases, with 11 bases sitting between them. Here the CDR3 reads CAWSGLKKEAFF. Here the CDR3 DNA reads TGTGCCTGGAGTGGACTCAAAAAGGAAGCTTTCTTT. Full variable domain (outside the CDR3, taken from reference TRBV30 and TRBJ1-1): SQTIHQWPATLVQPVGSPLSLECTVEGTSNPNLYWYRQAAGRGLQLLFYSVGIGQISSEVPQNLSASRPQDRQFILSSKKLLLSDSGFYLCAWSGLKKEAFFGQGTRLTVV.

The sample holds a few counts of this clonotype. A much bigger clone sits one base away, suggesting this may be a read error. The chain combines TRBV6-1 with TRBJ2-7; D may be TRBD1 (6 bases). The CDR3 contains 14 residues. Germline lookup yields CDR1 MNHNS and CDR2 SASEGT. The CDR3 loop is CASSENRVSFEQYF. The DNA for the CDR3 is TGTGCCAGCAGTGAAAACAGGGTATCCTTCGAGCAGTACTTC.

This clonotype was picked up many times. The chain has TRBV28 and TRBJ2-5, with TRBD2 matching 7 bases. The J segment lost 1 base and the V segment lost 4 bases, leaving 30 bases of the junction unmatched. CDR1 and CDR2 from the germline V gene are MDHEN and SYDVKM. This CDR3 has 23 amino acids. CDR3 nucleotides: TGTGCCAGCAGTTCGCCTACCCCCCTATGGAGGTTCGGGGGGAACAGAGCCCAAGAGACCCAGTACTTC. It translates to CASSSPTPLWRFGGNRAQETQYF.

The sample holds many counts of this clonotype. The chain recombines TRBV12-3 or TRBV12-4 with TRBJ2-1, with unresolved D. With 7 bases removed from V and 4 bases from J, the gap between germline ends came to 8 bases. This CDR3 contains 12 residues. The CDR3 DNA follows: TGTGCCAGCACCCATGGATACAATGAGCAGTTCTTC. Translation: CASTHGYNEQFF.

This clonotype was counted ten times or more. The V call is TRBV4-1, the J call TRBJ1-3; D gene unclear. Germline CDR1 is MGHRA and CDR2 is YSYEKL. The CDR3 is made up of 15 amino acids. With 0 bases removed from V and 0 bases from J, the gap between germline ends came to 6 bases. In DNA, the CDR3 is TGCGCCAGCAGCCAAGAGTGGAGCTCTGGAAACACCATATATTTT. Amino acid sequence: CASSQEWSSGNTIYF.

This clonotype was counted ten times or more. CDR3 sequence: CASKAAGRQETQYF. CDR3 bases: TGTGCCAGCAAAGCTGCCGGGAGGCAAGAGACCCAGTACTTC. This rearrangement joins TRBV7-9 to TRBJ2-5; 7 bases fit TRBD2. CDR1 and CDR2 (germline): SEHNR, FQNEAQ (reference sequence). The J segment lost 2 bases and the V segment lost 7 bases, leaving 7 bases of the junction unmatched. There are 14 residues in the CDR3.

This clonotype was seen ten or more times. The CDR3 DNA is TGTGCCAGCAGCGTGCACCCGGTCGTGGACGGGTACGAGCAGTACTTC. Protein: CASSVHPVVDGYEQYF. The chain links TRBV9 to TRBJ2-7; D ambiguous. The V end was cut by 2 bases, the J end by 4 bases, with 19 bases between. CDR1 and CDR2 from the germline V gene are SGDLS and YYNGEE. The CDR3 sequence is 16 residues long.

The chain has TRBV6-2 or TRBV6-3 and TRBJ2-2; TRBD2 matches 12 bases. This CDR3 is 15 amino acids long. Germline V gene data show CDR1 as MNHEY and CDR2 as SVGEGT. V lost 8 bases to trimming and J lost 7 bases; unmatched junction nucleotides: 8. The CDR3 protein is CASSTSGRAFGELFF. The DNA of the CDR3 is TGTGCCAGCTCGACTAGCGGGAGAGCGTTCGGGGAGCTGTTTTTT.

This clonotype was seen repeatedly, ten times or more. This rearrangement joins TRBV6-5 to TRBJ2-2; 9 bases are shared with TRBD1. Germline lookup yields CDR1 MNHEY and CDR2 SVGAGI. The CDR3 length is 16 residues. The J segment lost 6 bases and the V segment lost 2 bases, leaving 7 bases of the junction unmatched. The CDR3 is CASSYDGTGFAGELFF. For the CDR3, the DNA is TGTGCCAGCAGTTACGACGGGACAGGGTTCGCCGGGGAGCTGTTTTTT.

There are many counts of this clonotype. The gene calls are TRBV6-1 and TRBJ2-5, with 10 bases aligning to TRBD2. The CDR3 is 20 amino acids. From germline, CDR1 is MNHNS and CDR2 SASEGT. J gave up 2 bases and V 2 bases, and 17 bases lay outside the gene matches. The CDR3 nucleotides read TGTGCCAGCAGTGAAAGGGTATGGGTGCTAGCGGGAGACCGTCAAGAGACCCAGTACTTC. Its protein is CASSERVWVLAGDRQETQYF.

This clonotype was counted many times. The CDR3: CASSPVTGYQETQYF. The CDR3 DNA is TGCGCCAGCAGTCCCGTGACAGGGTACCAAGAGACCCAGTACTTC. The rearrangement links TRBV10-1 to TRBJ2-5; TRBD1 matches at 7 bases. CDR3 length: 15 amino acids. Germline values: CDR1 WNHNN, CDR2 SYGVQD (reference sequence). With V trimmed by 5 bases and J by 0 bases, 6 bases remained unmatched.

This clonotype was detected many times. The V and J genes are TRBV7-9 and TRBJ2-7, with no clear D. The CDR3 loop spans 8 amino acids. V was shortened by 10 bases and J by 5 bases, with 3 bases between the two germline ends. Germline-derived CDR1 and CDR2 are SEHNR and FQNEAQ (reference sequence). CDR3 region: CATDEQYF. CDR3 DNA sequence: TGTGCCACAGACGAGCAGTACTTC.

The sample holds many counts of this clonotype. V is TRBV28 and J is TRBJ2-5, with D perhaps TRBD1 (6 bases). Germline V gene lookup returns CDR1 MDHEN and CDR2 SYDVKM. Trimming left V 8 bases short and J 7 bases short, with 14 bases between. The CDR3 consists of 12 residues. The CDR3 loop is CASVTGRGTQYF. CDR3 in DNA: TGTGCCAGCGTAACAGGGCGAGGGACCCAGTACTTC.

This clonotype was seen at least ten times. CDR3 sequence: CASSISDPGGETQYF. The CDR3 region has the DNA TGTGCCAGTAGTATTTCAGACCCCGGGGGAGAGACCCAGTACTTC. J is TRBJ2-5 and V is TRBV19; D is perhaps TRBD2 (6 bases). The CDR3 is 15 residues long. The germline CDR1 and CDR2 sequences are LNHDA and SQIVND (reference sequence). V dropped 3 bases and J dropped 4 bases, with 15 bases sitting between them.

The sample holds many counts of this clonotype. V usage is TRBV20-1 and J usage is TRBJ2-7, with 7 positions matching TRBD2. Germline CDR1 DFQATT, CDR2 SNEGSKA (reference sequence). Trimming took 6 bases from V and 5 from J; bases not matched to a gene: 10. The length of the CDR3 is 13 residues. The CDR3 nucleotides are TGCAGTGCAGAGGGCGGGAGAGGCGACGAGCAGTACTTC. Amino acid sequence: CSAEGGRGDEQYF.

This clonotype was observed once. The chain uses TRBV27 and TRBJ1-2, with D maybe TRBD1 (6 bases). CDR1 is MNHEY, CDR2 SMNVEV, per germline (reference sequence). The CDR3 has 13 residues. V lost 2 bases, J lost 7 bases, and 11 bases lay in between. The CDR3 spells CASSLTAGAGYTF. The CDR3 DNA follows: TGTGCCAGCAGTTTAACGGCAGGGGCTGGCTACACCTTC.

This clonotype was seen repeatedly, ten times or more. The chain joins TRBV4-1 to TRBJ2-7; 11 bases fit TRBD2. This CDR3 is built from 18 residues. V gave up 0 bases and J gave up 2 bases; unmatched junction bases: 9. CDR1 and CDR2 from the germline V gene are MGHRA and YSYEKL. CDR3: CASSQDLAGGTGTYEQYF. CDR3 in DNA: TGCGCCAGCAGCCAAGATCTAGCGGGAGGTACGGGGACCTACGAGCAGTACTTC.